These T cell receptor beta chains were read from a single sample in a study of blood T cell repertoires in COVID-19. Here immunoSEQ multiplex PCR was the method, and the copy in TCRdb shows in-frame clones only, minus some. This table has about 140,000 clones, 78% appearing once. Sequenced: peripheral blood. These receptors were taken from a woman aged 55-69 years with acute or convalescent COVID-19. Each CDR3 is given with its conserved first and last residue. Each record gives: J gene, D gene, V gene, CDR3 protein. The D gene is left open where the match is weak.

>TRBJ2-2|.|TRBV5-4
CASSLGTLRNTGELFF
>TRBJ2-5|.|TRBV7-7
CASSQSAGLQETQYF
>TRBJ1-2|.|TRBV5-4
CASSQGPGGDGYTF
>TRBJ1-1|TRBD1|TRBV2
CASSAPMGQGNTEAFF
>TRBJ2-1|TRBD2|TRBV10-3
CAIKLAGGNEQFF
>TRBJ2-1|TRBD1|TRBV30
CAWSQAGTVHNEQFF
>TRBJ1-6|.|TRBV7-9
CASSLSGESEHNSPLHF
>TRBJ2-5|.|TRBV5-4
CASSLAGGTQETQYF
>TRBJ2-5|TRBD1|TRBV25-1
CASSESPPDRDDQETQYF
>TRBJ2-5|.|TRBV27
CASSSNSQETQYF
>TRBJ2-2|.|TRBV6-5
CASSWANLINTGELFF
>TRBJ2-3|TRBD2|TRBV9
CASGAGMGTDTQYF
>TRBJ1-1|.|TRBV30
CAWISRVNTEAFF
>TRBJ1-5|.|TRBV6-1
CASSEARRQAWGYSQPQHF
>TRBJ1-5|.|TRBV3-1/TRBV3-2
CASSHSGSNQPQHF